The 2 T cell receptor beta chains in this list originate from one sample, sequenced in a study of Graves' ophthalmopathy and Graves' hyperthyroidism. Amplifying from RNA transcripts, the study obtained TCR beta CDR3 regions. First-round RT-PCR relied on HTBI primers, and a second-round multiplex PCR came next. TCRdb itself ran the multiplex PCR reads through MiXCR, one entry per CDR3 protein. The sample lists 400,000 to 450,000 distinct CDR3 sequences; roughly 21% were seen once. Sequencing used peripheral blood. These receptors were taken from a woman aged 18-29 years with stable Graves' hyperthyroidism.

This clonotype was observed at least ten times. The chain joins TRBV11-2 to TRBJ1-2; D perhaps matches TRBD1 (5 bases). Germline V gene data show CDR1 as SGHAT and CDR2 as FQNNGV. This CDR3 region has 13 residues. Trimming removed 3 bases at V and 5 bases at J, with 10 bases between. The CDR3 loop reads CASSFLQAYGYTF. CDR3 bases: TGTGCCAGCAGCTTTTTACAGGCTTATGGCTACACCTTC.

There are many counts of this clonotype. This CDR3 is CASSLAGRETNVDTEAFF. CDR3 DNA sequence: TGTGCCAGTAGTCTGGCAGGGAGGGAGACCAATGTCGACACTGAAGCTTTCTTT. The chain is built from TRBV19 and TRBJ1-1; possibly TRBD1 for D (5 bases). The CDR3 spans 18 residues. Trimming cost V 5 bases and J 3 bases, with 25 bases left between them. Germline assignment: CDR1 LNHDA and CDR2 SQIVND (reference sequence).